This is a list of T cell receptor beta chains from one sample in a study of cytomegalovirus exposure and HLA in healthy donors. The data were produced by immunoSEQ multiplex PCR, yet TCRdb's version contains in-frame clones alone and is incomplete. The table records 250,000 to 350,000 clones, approximately 86% of them present only once. The sample taken for sequencing was PBMCs. The receptors were sampled from a woman aged 25 to 39 in good health and CMV-seropositive. The CDR3 runs from the conserved cysteine through the conserved F or W. A D gene is named only where the DNA matches it firmly. Clone size is stated in some rows and not others, as once, few, many or a class when expanded.

>TRBJ1-3|-|TRBV30|-
CAWNEGSGNTIYF
TGTGCCTGGAATGAGGGGTCTGGAAACACCATATATTTT
>TRBJ2-5|-|TRBV7-3|-
CASSPRGEETQYF
TGTGCCAGCAGCCCGAGGGGGGAAGAGACCCAGTACTTC
>TRBJ1-1|-|TRBV15|-
CATSRDRAFNTEAFF
TGTGCCACCAGCAGAGATCGGGCATTTAACACTGAAGCTTTCTTT
>TRBJ1-1|-|TRBV27|-
CASSFWGGSTEAFF
TGTGCCAGCAGTTTCTGGGGCGGTAGCACTGAAGCTTTCTTT
>TRBJ2-5|-|TRBV11-2|-
CASSLGAGSGETQYF
TGTGCCAGCAGCTTAGGCGCAGGGTCCGGGGAGACCCAGTACTTC
>TRBJ1-2|-|TRBV10-3|few
CAISWQGDGYTF
TGTGCCATCAGTTGGCAGGGCGATGGCTACACCTTC
>TRBJ2-1|-|TRBV14|-
CASRQGGSGAQFF
TGTGCCAGCCGCCAGGGGGGGAGCGGGGCGCAGTTCTTC
>TRBJ2-7|-|TRBV29-1|-
CSVVTQHYSYEQYF
TGCAGCGTTGTTACCCAGCACTACTCCTACGAGCAGTACTTC
>TRBJ1-1|-|TRBV19|few
CASTLGAEAFF
TGTGCCAGTACTCTGGGCGCTGAAGCTTTCTTT
>TRBJ2-2|TRBD2|TRBV11-2|few
CASSFGLAGITGELFF
TGTGCCAGCAGCTTCGGGCTAGCGGGGATCACCGGGGAGCTGTTTTTT